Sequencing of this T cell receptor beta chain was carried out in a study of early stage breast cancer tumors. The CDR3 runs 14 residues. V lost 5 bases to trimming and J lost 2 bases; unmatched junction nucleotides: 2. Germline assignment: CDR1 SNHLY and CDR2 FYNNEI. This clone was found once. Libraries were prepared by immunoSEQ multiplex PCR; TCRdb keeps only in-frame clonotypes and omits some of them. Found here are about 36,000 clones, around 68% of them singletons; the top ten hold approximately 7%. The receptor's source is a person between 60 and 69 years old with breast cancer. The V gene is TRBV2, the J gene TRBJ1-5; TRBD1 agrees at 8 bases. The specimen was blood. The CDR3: CASSPDRGNQPQHF. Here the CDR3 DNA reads TGTGCCAGCAGTCCGGACAGGGGCAATCAGCCCCAGCATTTT. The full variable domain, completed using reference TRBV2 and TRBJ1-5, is EPEVTQTPSHQVTQMGQEVILRCVPISNHLYFYWYRQILGQKVEFLVSFYNNEISEKSEIFDDQFSVERPDGSNFTLKIRSTKLEDSAMYFCASSPDRGNQPQHFGDGTRLSIL.